This record concerns one TCR beta chain sequence. Its antigen remains unidentified. Every participating donor gave one draw, a heparinised blood sample averaging approximately 110 mL. Populations isolated by sorting all had purity greater than 95%. The source of the sample is a study of beta chain features in type 1 diabetes. V was trimmed by 1 base and J by 0 bases, leaving 9 bases between them. The CDR3 has 15 residues. Looked up from germline, CDR1 is SGHTA and CDR2 is FQGNSA. General study results and limits: All four CD4+ subsets of Type 1 diabetes patients contained TCRB CDR3s that were moderately but significantly shorter.

Expressed TCRB transcripts were sequenced because the isolated RNA had all been reverse transcribed beforehand. Using immunoSEQ multiplex PCR, the repertoire was profiled, and TCRdb retains in-frame clones only, with some absent. This table holds hundreds of thousands of clones, roughly 13% found once. This chain uses TRBV7-2 with TRBJ2-5, with TRBD2 as a possible D gene (5 bases). This receptor was identified in a man between 18 and 35 years old with type 1 diabetes. Sequencing used naive CD4+ T cells from blood. CDR3 sequence: CASSLGSGYQETQYF. CDR3 bases: TGTGCCAGCAGCTTAGGTTCGGGGTACCAAGAGACCCAGTACTTC.